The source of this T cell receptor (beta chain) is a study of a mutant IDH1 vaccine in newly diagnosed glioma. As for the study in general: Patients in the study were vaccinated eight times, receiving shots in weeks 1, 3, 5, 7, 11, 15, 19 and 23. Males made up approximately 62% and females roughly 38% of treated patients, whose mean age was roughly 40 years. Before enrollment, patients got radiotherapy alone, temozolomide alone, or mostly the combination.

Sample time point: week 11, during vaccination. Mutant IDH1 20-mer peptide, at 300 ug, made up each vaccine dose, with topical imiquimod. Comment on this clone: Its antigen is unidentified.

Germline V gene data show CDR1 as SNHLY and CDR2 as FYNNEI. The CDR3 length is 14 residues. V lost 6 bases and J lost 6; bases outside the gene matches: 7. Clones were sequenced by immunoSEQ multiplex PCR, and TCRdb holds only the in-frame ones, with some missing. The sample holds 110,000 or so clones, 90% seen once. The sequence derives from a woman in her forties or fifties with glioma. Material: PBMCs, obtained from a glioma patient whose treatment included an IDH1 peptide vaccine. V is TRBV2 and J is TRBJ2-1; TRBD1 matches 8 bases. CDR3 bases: TGTGCCAGCAGCAGAGACAGGGGCCTCAATGAGCAGTTCTTC. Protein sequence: CASSRDRGLNEQFF.